These 8 T cell receptor beta chains were sequenced from one sample in a study of cytomegalovirus exposure and HLA in healthy donors. The PCR contained 60 Vbeta and 13 Jbeta primers. The repertoire was sequenced with immunoSEQ multiplex PCR; TCRdb's copy has only in-frame clones and lacks some. The sample carries 90,000 to 150,000 clones, roughly 78% recorded once. Sequences were obtained from PBMCs. The receptors come from a woman under 40 in good health and CMV-seropositive.

J is TRBJ1-5 and V is TRBV5-1, with D possibly matching TRBD1 (5 bases). CDR3 length: 15 residues. V lost 1 base and J 6 bases, leaving 14 bases between the germline ends. Germline V gene data show CDR1 as SGHRS and CDR2 as YFSETQ. CDR3 nucleotide sequence: TGCGCCAGCAGCTTGACGGGGGGAAGCGGTCAGCCCCAGCATTTT. This encodes CASSLTGGSGQPQHF.

This clone was counted between two and nine times. The rearrangement joins TRBV5-4 to TRBJ1-2; D not resolved. CDR1 and CDR2 from the germline V gene are SGHNT and YYREEE (reference sequence). The CDR3 has 15 amino acids. Trimming left V 4 bases short and J 4 bases short, with 17 bases between. CDR3 in amino acids: CASSEGSWTSYGYTF. The CDR3 region has the DNA TGTGCCAGCAGCGAAGGGAGCTGGACCTCCTATGGCTACACCTTC.

The chain is built from TRBV7-9 and TRBJ1-2; D remains ambiguous. The germline V gene has CDR1 SEHNR and CDR2 FQNEAQ (reference sequence). Trimming left V 5 bases short and J 1 base short, with 11 bases between. CDR3 size: 14 residues. The CDR3 region is CASSPLTDNYGYTF. The CDR3 DNA is TGTGCCAGCAGCCCGTTGACTGATAACTATGGCTACACCTTC.

The chain links TRBV9 to TRBJ2-2; TRBD1 is a possible D gene (6 bases). Trimming removed 6 bases from V and 0 bases from J, with 9 bases in between. The length of the CDR3 is 14 residues. Germline assignment: CDR1 SGDLS and CDR2 YYNGEE. CDR3 sequence reads: CASTQGPNTGELFF. In nucleotides, the CDR3 is TGTGCCAGCACCCAGGGGCCGAACACCGGGGAGCTGTTTTTT.

J is TRBJ1-5 and V is TRBV6-1; a possible D gene is TRBD1 (5 bases). This CDR3 has 15 residues. The V gene's germline CDR1 is MNHNS and CDR2 SASEGT. V shed 4 bases and J shed 0 bases, with 10 bases lying between them. Here the CDR3 DNA reads TGTGCCAGCAGTGGGTTGACAGCTAGCAATCAGCCCCAGCATTTT. Translating it yields CASSGLTASNQPQHF.

This clone showed up just a few times. The chain couples TRBV19 to TRBJ2-3; D might be TRBD1 (6 bases). Germline V gives CDR1 LNHDA, CDR2 SQIVND (reference sequence). The CDR3 is made up of 13 amino acids. V was clipped by 6 bases and J by 7 bases, with 14 bases between them. The chain's CDR3 is CASSTSRGHTQYF. The CDR3 DNA is TGTGCCAGTAGCACAAGCAGGGGACATACGCAGTATTTT. Filled out from reference TRBV19 and TRBJ2-3, the complete variable domain reads DGGITQSPKYLFRKEGQNVTLSCEQNLNHDAMYWYRQDPGQGLRLIYYSQIVNDFQKGDIAEGYSVSREKKESFPLTVTSAQKNPTAFYLCASSTSRGHTQYFGPGTRLTVL.

This clone was seen more than once but under ten times. The rearrangement joins TRBV4-3 to TRBJ2-6, with D unresolved. The length of the CDR3 is 17 residues. Germline CDR1 and CDR2: LGHNA and YSLEER. V lost 4 bases and J 0 bases, leaving 13 bases between the germline ends. CDR3 loop: CASSRSPRSSGANVLTF. The CDR3, as DNA: TGCGCCAGCAGCCGCTCCCCGCGGAGCTCTGGGGCCAACGTCCTGACTTTC.

V is TRBV5-1 and J is TRBJ2-7; TRBD1 aligns across 9 bases. The CDR3 loop spans 16 amino acids. The V and J ends lost 1 base and 5 bases, in that order; junction bases with no gene match: 10. Germline V gene data show CDR1 as SGHRS and CDR2 as YFSETQ. CDR3 sequence (DNA): TGCGCCAGCAGCTTGAATACAGGGGGCGCAGGACACGAGCAGTACTTC. Translation gives CASSLNTGGAGHEQYF.